The 31 T cell receptor beta chains below were found in one sample sequenced in a study of EBV T-cell therapy then PD-1 blockade in nasopharyngeal carcinoma. Antigens for these TCRs are unknown. Clones were read by immunoSEQ multiplex PCR, and TCRdb kept only the in-frame ones, dropping some. The sample yields tens of thousands of clones, over 65% seen once. Indicated treatment: AdE1-LMPpoly-expanded autologous EBV-specific T-cell therapy followed by anti-PD-1 nivolumab. Here the sequenced sample was CD8+ T cells from blood, taken at day -245 from a patient whose treatment included autologous EBV-specific T cells and nivolumab. The receptor set was obtained from a man aged 35-49 years with nasopharyngeal carcinoma.

The rearrangement joins TRBV28 to TRBJ2-7; 9 nucleotides line up with TRBD1. With V trimmed by 5 bases and J by 3 bases, 8 bases remained unmatched. The CDR3 loop spans 15 amino acids. CDR1 is MDHEN, CDR2 SYDVKM, per germline. CDR3 sequence reads: CASSPYGGQGYEQYF. DNA of the CDR3: TGTGCCAGCAGTCCTTACGGGGGACAGGGCTACGAGCAGTACTTC.

The rearrangement joins TRBV4-3 to TRBJ2-4, with D perhaps TRBD2 (6 bases). Deletions cut 1 base from V and 8 bases from J, with 15 bases between. CDR1 is LGHNA, CDR2 YSLEER, per germline. The CDR3 is made up of 15 amino acids. The CDR3, as DNA: TGCGCCAGCAGCCAAGTTGGGGGGAATAGGTACATTCAGTACTTC. It yields the protein CASSQVGGNRYIQYF.

The chain combines TRBV7-9 with TRBJ2-3, with D perhaps TRBD1 or TRBD2 (6 bases each). Deletions cut 1 base from V and 2 bases from J, with 13 bases between. The germline V gene has CDR1 SEHNR and CDR2 FQNEAQ (reference sequence). This CDR3 is 16 amino acids long. The CDR3 here is CASSLGGASDTDTQYF. CDR3 coding DNA: TGTGCCAGCAGCTTAGGGGGGGCAAGCGACACAGATACGCAGTATTTT. The variable domain in full, completed from reference TRBV7-9 and TRBJ2-3, reads DTGVSQNPRHKITKRGQNVTFRCDPISEHNRLYWYRQTLGQGPEFLTYFQNEAQLEKSRLLSDRFSAERPKGSFSTLEIQRTEQGDSAMYLCASSLGGASDTDTQYFGPGTRLTVL.

The chain uses TRBV13 and TRBJ2-1, with 10 bases fitting TRBD2. Trimming at V came to 1 base and at J to 0 bases, leaving 12 bases not matched to a gene. CDR1 and CDR2 (germline): PRHDT, FYEKMQ (reference sequence). The CDR3 loop spans 20 amino acids. CDR3 nucleotides: TGTGCCAGCAGCTTAGTCTTTCCCCTAGCGGGGGCCAGCTCCTACAATGAGCAGTTCTTC. It specifies CASSLVFPLAGASSYNEQFF.

This clone was observed many times. This chain connects TRBV19 to TRBJ1-1; D gene unclear. The CDR3 has 18 residues. Germline V gives CDR1 LNHDA, CDR2 SQIVND (reference sequence). Trimming took off 11 bases at V and 3 bases at J, with 31 bases between the two ends. CDR3 protein: CAARVGWPRDYTHTEAFF. CDR3 DNA sequence: TGTGCCGCCCGGGTCGGGTGGCCAAGGGATTATACTCACACTGAAGCTTTCTTT.

The chain is built from TRBV24-1 and TRBJ2-5; TRBD2 agrees at 8 bases. The CDR3 totals 15 residues. Germline CDR1 KGHDR, CDR2 SFDVKD. The ends lost 0 bases at V and 4 bases at J; junction bases unmatched: 3. The CDR3 coding sequence is TGTGCCACCAGTGATTTGAGGCTAGCGGGAGAGACCCAGTACTTC. Translating gives CATSDLRLAGETQYF.

The genes are TRBV28 and TRBJ1-2; D uncertain. CDR3 length: 15 amino acids. Trimming cost V 1 base and J 9 bases, with 18 bases left between them. Germline loops: CDR1 MDHEN, CDR2 SYDVKM. For the CDR3, the DNA is TGTGCCAGCAGTTTATACGACTTTCGTATACCCAGCTACACCTTC. This codes for CASSLYDFRIPSYTF.

The genes are TRBV14 and TRBJ2-7, with 7 positions matching TRBD1. Trimming took 1 base from V and 5 from J; bases not matched to a gene: 8. The CDR3 loop spans 15 amino acids. Germline CDR1 reads SGHDN; CDR2 reads FVKESK. The CDR3 is CASSQASTGVHEQYF. The CDR3 DNA reads as TGTGCCAGCAGCCAAGCCTCAACAGGGGTCCACGAGCAGTACTTC.

The gene calls are TRBV27 and TRBJ2-7; no reliable D call. Trimming pared 3 bases from V and 0 bases from J, leaving 6 bases between. The germline V gene has CDR1 MNHEY and CDR2 SMNVEV (reference sequence). The CDR3 has 13 amino acids. CDR3 region: CASSLMDSYEQYF. In DNA, the CDR3 is TGTGCCAGCAGTTTGATGGACTCCTACGAGCAGTACTTC.

V usage is TRBV4-1 and J usage is TRBJ2-7, with D perhaps TRBD2 (6 bases). The V end was cut by 1 base, the J end by 0 bases, with 10 bases between. The CDR3 runs 15 residues. Germline CDR1 MGHRA, CDR2 YSYEKL. The DNA for the CDR3 is TGCGCCAGCAGCCAAGTACGGGAGTCCTCCTACGAGCAGTACTTC. As protein: CASSQVRESSYEQYF.

This chain's CDR3 is CASSSDGAGANVLTF. The CDR3 region has the DNA TGTGCCAGCAGTTCGGACGGAGCTGGGGCCAACGTCCTGACTTTC. This rearrangement joins TRBV6-2 or TRBV6-3 to TRBJ2-6, with D uncertain. The CDR3 length is 15 residues. Trimming took 4 bases from V and 2 from J, leaving 9 bases between them. CDR1 is MNHEY, CDR2 SVGEGT, per germline.

This clone is a singleton in its sample. CDR3 amino acids: CASSAQGGYNEQFF. The CDR3 DNA is TGCGCCAGCAGCGCTCAGGGCGGTTACAATGAGCAGTTCTTC. This chain connects TRBV4-1 to TRBJ2-1, with a tentative D call TRBD1 (5 bases). CDR3 size: 14 residues. V gave up 5 bases and J gave up 4 bases, with 12 bases separating them. The germline V gene has CDR1 MGHRA and CDR2 YSYEKL.

This clone was detected only once. This chain uses TRBV19 with TRBJ1-2; D gene ambiguous. Germline CDR1 is LNHDA and CDR2 is SQIVND (reference sequence). Trimming left V 5 bases short and J 6 bases short, with 16 bases between. The CDR3 consists of 14 residues. The CDR3: CASSARVVKDGYTF. As DNA, the CDR3 is TGTGCCAGTAGTGCCCGGGTGGTTAAGGATGGCTACACCTTC.

The chain employs TRBV3-1 (or the pseudogene TRBV3-2) and TRBJ2-7; the match to TRBD1 covers 8 bases. The length of the CDR3 is 13 residues. Germline V gene data show CDR1 as LGHDT and CDR2 as YNNKEL (reference sequence). The V and J ends lost 4 bases and 6 bases, in that order; junction bases with no gene match: 5. The CDR3 bases are TGTGCCAGCAGCCTGGACAGGGTACGCGAGCAGTACTTC. This translates into CASSLDRVREQYF.

This clone was observed a handful of times. This chain links TRBV6-4 with TRBJ1-1; D is unresolved. This CDR3 is built from 14 residues. Trimming shortened V by 3 bases and J by 1 base, and 9 bases separated the two germline ends. Per the germline V gene, CDR1 is MRHNA and CDR2 is SNTAGT. CDR3 DNA: TGTGCCAGCAGTGAAAGTTTCGAGAACACTGAAGCTTTCTTT. Its translation: CASSESFENTEAFF.

This sequence joins TRBV9 and TRBJ2-7; possible D gene TRBD2, 5 bases. CDR1 and CDR2 from the germline V gene are SGDLS and YYNGEE. The CDR3 is 14 amino acids. V lost 3 bases, J lost 5 bases, and 15 bases lay in between. This CDR3 reads CASSARGTDHEQYF. The CDR3 coding sequence is TGTGCCAGCAGCGCTCGGGGAACTGACCACGAGCAGTACTTC.

This chain uses TRBV7-2 with TRBJ1-3; D unclear. V lost 1 base and J lost 0, with 7 bases in between. CDR1 is SGHTA, CDR2 FQGNSA, per germline. This CDR3 has 15 amino acids. DNA of the CDR3: TGTGCCAGCAGCTTAGATCCGACCTCTGGAAACACCATATATTTT. It translates to CASSLDPTSGNTIYF.

The gene calls are TRBV2 and TRBJ1-3; no clear D. This CDR3 has 15 residues. Trimming cost V 7 bases and J 0 bases, with 13 bases left between them. Germline-derived CDR1 and CDR2 are SNHLY and FYNNEI. This CDR3 is CASTQDGFSGNTIYF. In nucleotides, the CDR3 is TGTGCCAGCACCCAGGACGGCTTCTCTGGAAACACCATATATTTT.

This chain links TRBV19 with TRBJ2-3, with TRBD2 matching 8 bases. Germline assignment: CDR1 LNHDA and CDR2 SQIVND (reference sequence). The CDR3 length is 15 residues. J gave up 5 bases and V 5 bases, and 9 bases lay outside the gene matches. CDR3 sequence reads: CASSPSGGLLDTQYF. CDR3 sequence (DNA): TGTGCCAGTAGTCCTTCGGGGGGGCTGTTAGATACGCAGTATTTT.

The chain employs TRBV27 and TRBJ2-7, with D unclear. The CDR3 consists of 13 residues. The V end lost 6 bases, the J end lost 4 bases, and 13 bases lay between the germline ends. Germline values: CDR1 MNHEY, CDR2 SMNVEV (reference sequence). CDR3: CASSAGPRYEQYF. The DNA for the CDR3 is TGTGCCAGCAGCGCCGGGCCCCGGTACGAGCAGTACTTC.

This chain joins TRBV27 and TRBJ1-5; no firm D call. Germline lookup yields CDR1 MNHEY and CDR2 SMNVEV (reference sequence). The CDR3 runs 13 residues. The ends were cut back, 8 bases at V and 1 base at J, with 9 bases in the middle. In DNA form, the CDR3 reads TGTGCCAGCCAAATGAAGAGCAATCAGCCCCAGCATTTT. Translation: CASQMKSNQPQHF.

CDR3 coding DNA: TGTGCCAGCAGTGAAGGGTCAACCTACGAGCAGTACTTC. Translation gives CASSEGSTYEQYF. The chain combines TRBV25-1 with TRBJ2-7, with D hard to call. V was cut by 2 bases and J by 2 bases, with 7 bases left in between. CDR1 and CDR2 (germline): MGHDK, SYGVNS. The CDR3 is 13 amino acids.

This rearrangement joins TRBV5-4 to TRBJ2-6; D assignment may be TRBD1 or TRBD2 (5 bases each). The CDR3 has 14 amino acids. Trimming shortened V by 4 bases and J by 7 bases, and 12 bases separated the two germline ends. Germline loops: CDR1 SGHNT, CDR2 YYREEE (reference sequence). CDR3 sequence reads: CASSRGELANVLTF. The CDR3 DNA is TGTGCCAGCAGCCGAGGGGAGTTAGCCAACGTCCTGACTTTC.

The rearrangement links TRBV7-3 to TRBJ2-1; D ambiguous. The germline gives CDR1 SGHTA, CDR2 FQGTGA. V was clipped by 1 base and J by 0 bases, with 16 bases between them. The CDR3 is 18 amino acids. The CDR3 loop reads CASSLIVLGSSSYNEQFF. The CDR3 region has the DNA TGTGCCAGCAGCTTAATCGTCTTGGGCTCGAGCTCCTACAATGAGCAGTTCTTC.

The DNA of the CDR3 is TGTGCCAGCAGCCCCCCTAAGGGCTATTCCGCCGGGGAGCTGTTTTTT. Protein product: CASSPPKGYSAGELFF. This chain links TRBV3-1 (or the pseudogene TRBV3-2) with TRBJ2-2; D unresolved. V was trimmed by 4 bases and J by 6 bases, leaving 18 bases between them. The CDR3 is 16 amino acids. Per germline, CDR1 LGHDT and CDR2 YNNKEL (reference sequence).

This rearrangement joins TRBV29-1 to TRBJ1-1; 7 bases line up with TRBD1. V trimming: 6 bases; J trimming: 6 bases; junction bases outside the gene matches: 10. Looked up from germline, CDR1 is SQVTM and CDR2 is ANQGSEA. CDR3 size: 13 residues. CDR3 DNA sequence: TGCAGCGTGAGAACAGGGGTTGGTGCTGAAGCTTTCTTT. Translated: CSVRTGVGAEAFF.

The chain has TRBV30 and TRBJ1-2; no clear D gene. V lost 2 bases and J 2 bases, leaving 12 bases between the germline ends. Germline V lookup: CDR1 GTSNPN, CDR2 SVGIG (reference sequence). The CDR3 totals 14 residues. CDR3 nucleotide sequence: TGTGCCTGGAGTTATCAGGCACCGAACTATGGCTACACCTTC. The encoded protein is CAWSYQAPNYGYTF.

In DNA form, the CDR3 reads TGTGCCACCGAACAGGGTGTTGATGGCTACACCTTC. Translating it yields CATEQGVDGYTF. The chain couples TRBV25-1 to TRBJ1-2; D may be TRBD1 (6 bases). CDR3 length equals 12 residues. V was pared by 10 bases and J by 6 bases, with 15 bases between. CDR1 is MGHDK and CDR2 is SYGVNS in the germline V gene.

This chain joins TRBV4-3 and TRBJ1-1; D unclear. CDR3 length equals 12 residues. Trimming left V 3 bases short and J 12 bases short, with 14 bases between. Germline V gene sequence: CDR1 LGHNA, CDR2 YSLEER. CDR3 sequence (DNA): TGCGCCAGCAGCCACGGCATCGACACGACTTTCTTT. Its translation: CASSHGIDTTFF.

This chain uses TRBV5-1 with TRBJ2-7; D might be TRBD1 (5 bases). V lost 3 bases to trimming and J lost 6 bases, with 13 bases between them. CDR3 length equals 13 residues. Per germline, CDR1 SGHRS and CDR2 YFSETQ. Written as DNA, the CDR3 is TGCGCCAGCAGCTCTAAGATAGGGGTCGAGCAGTACTTC. This encodes CASSSKIGVEQYF.

By share, this clone ranks as medium-sized. V usage is TRBV27 and J usage is TRBJ2-2, with 10 bases lining up with TRBD1. This CDR3 has 15 amino acids. With V trimmed by 4 bases and J by 6 bases, 5 bases remained unmatched. The V gene's germline CDR1 is MNHEY and CDR2 SMNVEV (reference sequence). The CDR3, as DNA: TGTGCCAGCAGTTCGACAGGGGGCGCCCCCGGGGAGCTGTTTTTT. Its translation: CASSSTGGAPGELFF.